Sequencing of this TCR beta chain was carried out in a study of blood T cell repertoires in COVID-19. The CDR3 length is 15 residues. Per germline, CDR1 LGHNA and CDR2 YNFKEQ. The germline V and J ends were trimmed by 0 bases and 1 base, with 10 bases remaining between them. Produced via immunoSEQ multiplex PCR; TCRdb's table is partial and in-frame only. The sample contains some 150,000 clones, approximately 84% of which appear only once. The V call is TRBV4-2, the J call TRBJ2-7; weak D call: TRBD2 (6 bases). The sequence came from a human donor with acute COVID-19. The donor label of this sample is uncertain. Sequencing was performed on PBMCs or T cells enriched from blood (not recorded which). CDR3 protein: CASSQDIGGSYEQYF. The CDR3 nucleotides are TGTGCCAGCAGCCAAGATATAGGAGGGTCCTACGAGCAGTACTTC.